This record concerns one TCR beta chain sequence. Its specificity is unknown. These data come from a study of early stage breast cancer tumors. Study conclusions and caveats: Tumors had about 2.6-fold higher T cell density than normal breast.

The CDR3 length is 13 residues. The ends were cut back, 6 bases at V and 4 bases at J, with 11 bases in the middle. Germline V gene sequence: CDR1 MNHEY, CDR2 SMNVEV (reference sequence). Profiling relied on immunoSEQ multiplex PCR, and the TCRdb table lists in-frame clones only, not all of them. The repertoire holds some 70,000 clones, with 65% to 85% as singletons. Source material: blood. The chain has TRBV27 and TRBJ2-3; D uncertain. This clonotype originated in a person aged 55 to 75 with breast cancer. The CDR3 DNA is TGTGCCAGCAGCTCCCGGTCGGCAGATACGCAGTATTTT. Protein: CASSSRSADTQYF.